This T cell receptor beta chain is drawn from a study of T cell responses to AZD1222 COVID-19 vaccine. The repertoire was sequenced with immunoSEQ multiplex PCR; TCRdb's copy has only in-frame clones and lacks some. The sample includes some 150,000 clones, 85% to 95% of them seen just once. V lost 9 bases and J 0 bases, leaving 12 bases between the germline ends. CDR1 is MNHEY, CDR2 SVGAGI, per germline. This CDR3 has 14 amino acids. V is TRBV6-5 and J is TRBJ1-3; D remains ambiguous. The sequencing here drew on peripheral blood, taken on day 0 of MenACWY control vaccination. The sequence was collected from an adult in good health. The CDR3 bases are TGTGCCAGTCAGAGTTATAGCTCTGGAAACACCATATATTTT. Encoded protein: CASQSYSSGNTIYF.